These 12 T cell receptor beta chains share one sample of origin, sequenced in a study of blood T cells in healthy people across ages. Next came a second PCR, run for about 7 to 11 cycles, which used a sample-barcoded 5' primer along with a J-beta primer mix. TCRdb fed the 5' RACE reads into MiXCR, producing one record per CDR3 protein. This table has some 800,000 distinct CDR3 sequences, 40% to 50% appearing once. Sequenced: blood. These receptors came from a man aged 55 to 69 in good health.

The chain carries TRBV6-2 or TRBV6-3 and TRBJ2-1; TRBD1 aligns across 7 bases. This CDR3 is built from 15 residues. Germline V gene sequence: CDR1 MNHEY, CDR2 SVGEGT. The ends lost 6 bases at V and 0 bases at J; junction bases unmatched: 5. CDR3 in DNA: TGTGCCAGCAGACCTGACAGGGCCTCCTACAATGAGCAGTTCTTC. It codes for CASRPDRASYNEQFF.

This sequence joins TRBV24-1 and TRBJ1-5; the D gene is possibly TRBD1 (5 bases). V dropped 8 bases and J dropped 9 bases, with 13 bases sitting between them. This CDR3 spans 12 amino acids. Germline V gives CDR1 KGHDR, CDR2 SFDVKD. CDR3 in DNA: TGTGCCACCAAGCGCGGGGACGGGCCCCAGCATTTT. Amino acid sequence: CATKRGDGPQHF.

The chain joins TRBV12-3 or TRBV12-4 to TRBJ1-5; 8 bases are a match to TRBD1. This CDR3 is built from 13 residues. After removal of 9 bases from V and 5 bases from J, the junction contained 6 bases not matched to a gene. CDR3 DNA: TGTGCCAGTCGAGACAGGGGTTATCAGCCCCAGCATTTT. Residues: CASRDRGYQPQHF.

This clonotype has a handful of counts. This sequence joins TRBV4-3 and TRBJ2-1; TRBD2 matches at 8 bases. With 1 base clipped from V and 4 bases from J, the junction kept 9 bases outside the gene matches. Germline lookup yields CDR1 LGHNA and CDR2 YSLEER. This CDR3 comprises 17 residues. The DNA of the CDR3 is TGCGCCAGCAGCCAAGTTTGGGTTAGCGGGGATTACAATGAGCAGTTCTTC. It encodes CASSQVWVSGDYNEQFF.

The chain employs TRBV5-1 and TRBJ1-2; D perhaps matches TRBD1 (6 bases). The germline V gene has CDR1 SGHRS and CDR2 YFSETQ. CDR3 length: 19 residues. V was trimmed by 0 bases and J by 8 bases, leaving 29 bases between them. CDR3 protein: CASSLVVTGNSLWMGGYTF. As DNA, the CDR3 is TGCGCCAGCAGCTTGGTCGTGACAGGCAACTCACTGTGGATGGGAGGCTACACCTTC. Complete variable domain (other parts from reference TRBV5-1 and TRBJ1-2): KAGVTQTPRYLIKTRGQQVTLSCSPISGHRSVSWYQQTPGQGLQFLFEYFSETQRNKGNFPGRFSGRQFSNSRSEMNVSTLELGDSALYLCASSLVVTGNSLWMGGYTFGSGTRLTVV.

This CDR3 is CASSQEQGAGGYTF. For the CDR3, the DNA is TGCGCCAGCAGCCAAGAGCAGGGGGCAGGTGGCTACACCTTC. The rearrangement joins TRBV4-3 to TRBJ1-2, with 8 bases matching TRBD1. CDR1 is LGHNA, CDR2 YSLEER, per germline. J was trimmed by 7 bases and V by 0 bases; bases with no gene match: 4. The CDR3 is 14 residues long.

This clonotype showed up just a few times. J is TRBJ2-5 and V is TRBV5-1; D gene uncertain. Trimming took off 4 bases at V and 5 bases at J, with 18 bases between the two ends. Germline CDR1 reads SGHRS; CDR2 reads YFSETQ. The CDR3 totals 15 residues. The CDR3 DNA reads TGCGCCAGCAGCCCCGGGTTCTCGGGCGCGGAGACCCAGTACTTC. It specifies CASSPGFSGAETQYF.

This clonotype was counted ten times or more. CDR3 nucleotides: TGTGCCAGCAGCCAGTGGGGGGGTGCAGGATTGGCCAACGTCCTGACTTTC. Translated, it gives CASSQWGGAGLANVLTF. The V and J genes are TRBV12-3 or TRBV12-4 and TRBJ2-6, with TRBD2 matching over 7 bases. CDR3 length equals 17 residues. V lost 6 bases to trimming and J lost 6 bases; unmatched junction nucleotides: 14.

The V and J genes are TRBV3-1 and TRBJ2-5; D is ambiguous. This CDR3 spans 16 amino acids. CDR1 is LGHDT and CDR2 is YNNKEL in the germline V gene (reference sequence). V shed 2 bases and J shed 1 base, with 14 bases lying between them. CDR3 protein: CASSQRPTGFQETQYF. In nucleotides, the CDR3 is TGTGCCAGCAGCCAACGGCCCACGGGTTTCCAAGAGACCCAGTACTTC.

V usage is TRBV7-9 and J usage is TRBJ1-2, with D perhaps TRBD1 (5 bases). The germline V gene encodes CDR1 SEHNR and CDR2 FQNEAQ (reference sequence). V lost 4 bases to trimming and J lost 0 bases, with 12 bases between them. The CDR3 spans 15 residues. The chain's CDR3 is CASSSGTAANYGYTF. The CDR3, as DNA: TGTGCCAGCAGCTCAGGGACTGCTGCTAACTATGGCTACACCTTC.

CDR3 loop: CATSRDRGFYEQYF. Here the CDR3 DNA reads TGTGCCACCAGCAGGGACAGGGGGTTCTACGAGCAGTACTTC. The chain employs TRBV15 and TRBJ2-4; 10 nucleotides agree with TRBD1. Matching the DNA end better, TRBJ2-7 makes the J call doubtful. The CDR3 sequence is 14 residues long. Germline lookup yields CDR1 LNHNV and CDR2 YYDKDF (reference sequence).

This clonotype was observed a few times. CDR3 DNA: TGTGCCAGCAGCAAAGCGATGACAGGACCGTATTCACCCCTCCACTTT. As protein: CASSKAMTGPYSPLHF. V usage is TRBV21-1 and J usage is TRBJ1-6; TRBD1, the D gene given by the table, was not confirmed from the DNA. TRBV21-1 is deemed a pseudogene. The CDR3 contains 16 residues.